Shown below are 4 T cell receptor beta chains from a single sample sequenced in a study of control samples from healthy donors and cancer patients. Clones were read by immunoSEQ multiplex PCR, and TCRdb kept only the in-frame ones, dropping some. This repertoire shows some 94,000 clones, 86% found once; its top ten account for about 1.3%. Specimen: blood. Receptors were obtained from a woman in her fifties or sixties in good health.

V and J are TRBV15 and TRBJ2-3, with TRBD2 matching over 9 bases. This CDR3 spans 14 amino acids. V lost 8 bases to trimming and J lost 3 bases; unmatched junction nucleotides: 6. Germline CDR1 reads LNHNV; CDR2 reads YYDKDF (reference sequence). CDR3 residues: CATGAGGPTDTQYF. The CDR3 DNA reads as TGTGCCACCGGGGCGGGGGGGCCAACAGATACGCAGTATTTT.

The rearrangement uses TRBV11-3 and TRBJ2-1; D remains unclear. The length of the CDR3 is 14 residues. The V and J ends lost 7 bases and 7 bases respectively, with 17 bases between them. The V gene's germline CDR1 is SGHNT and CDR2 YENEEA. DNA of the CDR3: TGTGCCAGCACCAACTTGGGCCATTTGAATGAGCAGTTCTTC. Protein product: CASTNLGHLNEQFF.

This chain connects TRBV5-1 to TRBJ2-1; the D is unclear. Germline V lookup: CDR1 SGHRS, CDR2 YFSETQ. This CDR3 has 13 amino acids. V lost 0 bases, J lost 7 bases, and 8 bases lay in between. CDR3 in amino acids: CASSLGTGNEQFF. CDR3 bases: TGCGCCAGCAGCTTGGGTACCGGAAATGAGCAGTTCTTC.

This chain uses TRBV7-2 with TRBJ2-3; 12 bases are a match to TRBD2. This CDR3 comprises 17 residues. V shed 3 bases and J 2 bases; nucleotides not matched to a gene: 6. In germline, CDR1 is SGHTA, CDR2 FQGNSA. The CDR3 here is CASSFELAGGYTDTQYF. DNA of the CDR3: TGTGCCAGCAGCTTTGAACTAGCGGGGGGTTACACAGATACGCAGTATTTT.